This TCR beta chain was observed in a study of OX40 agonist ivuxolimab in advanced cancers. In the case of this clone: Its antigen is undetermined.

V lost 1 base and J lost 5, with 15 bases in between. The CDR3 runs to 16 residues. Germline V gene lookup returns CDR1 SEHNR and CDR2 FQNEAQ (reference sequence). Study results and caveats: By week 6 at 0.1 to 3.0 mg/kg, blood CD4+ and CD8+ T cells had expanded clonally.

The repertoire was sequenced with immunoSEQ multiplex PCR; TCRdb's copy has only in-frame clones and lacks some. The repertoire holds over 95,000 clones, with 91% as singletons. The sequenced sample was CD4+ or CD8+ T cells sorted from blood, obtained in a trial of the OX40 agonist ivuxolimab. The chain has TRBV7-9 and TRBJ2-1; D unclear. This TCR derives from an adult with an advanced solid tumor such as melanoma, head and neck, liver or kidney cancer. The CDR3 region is CASSLVGGAPNNEQFF. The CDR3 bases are TGTGCCAGCAGCTTAGTGGGCGGAGCCCCAAACAATGAGCAGTTCTTC.